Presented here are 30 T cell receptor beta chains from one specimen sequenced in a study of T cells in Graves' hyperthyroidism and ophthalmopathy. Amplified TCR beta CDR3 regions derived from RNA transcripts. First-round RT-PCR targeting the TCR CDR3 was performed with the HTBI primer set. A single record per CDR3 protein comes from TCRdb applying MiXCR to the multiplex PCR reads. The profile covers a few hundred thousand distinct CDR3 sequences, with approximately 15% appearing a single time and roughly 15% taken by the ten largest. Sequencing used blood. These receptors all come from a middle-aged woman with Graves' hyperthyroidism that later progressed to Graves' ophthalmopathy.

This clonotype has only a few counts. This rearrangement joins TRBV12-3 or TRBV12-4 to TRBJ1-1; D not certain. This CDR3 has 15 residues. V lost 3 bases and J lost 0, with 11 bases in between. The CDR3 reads CASSFNVQLNTEAFF. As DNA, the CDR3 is TGTGCCAGCAGTTTTAACGTTCAGTTGAACACTGAAGCTTTCTTT.

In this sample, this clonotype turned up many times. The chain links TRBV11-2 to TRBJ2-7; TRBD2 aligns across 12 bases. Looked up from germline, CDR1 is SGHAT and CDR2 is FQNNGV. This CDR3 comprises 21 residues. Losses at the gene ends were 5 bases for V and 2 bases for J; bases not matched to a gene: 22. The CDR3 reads CASSQEVGWRASGRGTYEQYF. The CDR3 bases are TGTGCCAGCAGCCAGGAGGTTGGGTGGCGGGCTAGCGGGAGGGGGACCTACGAGCAGTACTTC.

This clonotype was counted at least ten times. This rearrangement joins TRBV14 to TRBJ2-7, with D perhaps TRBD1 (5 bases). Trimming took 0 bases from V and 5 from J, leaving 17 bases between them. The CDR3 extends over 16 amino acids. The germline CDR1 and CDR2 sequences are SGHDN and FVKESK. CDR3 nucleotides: TGTGCCAGCAGCCAAGATGGACAAAGAGGAGTTGACGAGCAGTACTTC. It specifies CASSQDGQRGVDEQYF.

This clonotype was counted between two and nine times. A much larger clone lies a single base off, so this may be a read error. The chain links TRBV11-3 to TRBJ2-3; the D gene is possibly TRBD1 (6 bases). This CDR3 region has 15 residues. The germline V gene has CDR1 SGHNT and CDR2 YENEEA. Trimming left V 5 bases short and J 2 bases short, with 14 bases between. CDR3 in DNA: TGTGCCAGCAGCCTACAGGGTCGCAACACAGATACGCAGTATTTT. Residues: CASSLQGRNTDTQYF. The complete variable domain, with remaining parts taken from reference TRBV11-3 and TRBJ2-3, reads EAGVVQSPRYKIIEKKQPVAFWCNPISGHNTLYWYLQNLGQGPELLIRYENEEAVDDSQLPKDRFSAERLKGVDSTLKIQPAELGDSAVYLCASSLQGRNTDTQYFGPGTRLTVL.

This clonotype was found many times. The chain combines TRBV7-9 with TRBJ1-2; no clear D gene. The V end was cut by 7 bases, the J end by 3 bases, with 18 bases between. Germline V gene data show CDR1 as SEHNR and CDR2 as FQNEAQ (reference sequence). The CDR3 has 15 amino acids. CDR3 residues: CASMNAGSLYYGYTF. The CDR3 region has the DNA TGTGCCAGCATGAACGCCGGGTCCTTATACTATGGCTACACCTTC.

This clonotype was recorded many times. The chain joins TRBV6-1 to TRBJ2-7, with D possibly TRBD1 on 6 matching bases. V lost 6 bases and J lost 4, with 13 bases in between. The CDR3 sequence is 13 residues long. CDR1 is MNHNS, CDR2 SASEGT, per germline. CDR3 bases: TGTGCCAGCAGAAAACAGGGATGGTACGAGCAGTACTTC. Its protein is CASRKQGWYEQYF.

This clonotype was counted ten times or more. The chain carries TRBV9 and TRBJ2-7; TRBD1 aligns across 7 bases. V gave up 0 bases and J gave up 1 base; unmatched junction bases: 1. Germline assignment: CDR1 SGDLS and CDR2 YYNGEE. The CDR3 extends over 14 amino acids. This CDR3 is CASSVATGSYEQYF. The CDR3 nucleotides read TGTGCCAGCAGCGTAGCGACAGGGTCCTACGAGCAGTACTTC.

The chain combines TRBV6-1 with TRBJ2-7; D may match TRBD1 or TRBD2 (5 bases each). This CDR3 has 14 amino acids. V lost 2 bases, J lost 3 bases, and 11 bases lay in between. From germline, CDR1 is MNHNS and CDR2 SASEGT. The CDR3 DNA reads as TGTGCCAGCAGTGAAACCGGGACGGGCTACGAGCAGTACTTC. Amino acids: CASSETGTGYEQYF.

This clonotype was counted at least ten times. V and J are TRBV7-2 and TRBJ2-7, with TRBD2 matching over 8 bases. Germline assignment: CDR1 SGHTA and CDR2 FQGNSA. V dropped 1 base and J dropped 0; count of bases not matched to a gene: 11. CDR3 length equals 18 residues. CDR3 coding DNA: TGTGCCAGCAGCTTAGTGGCGGGGGGCGGGCCAAGCTCCTACGAGCAGTACTTC. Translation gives CASSLVAGGGPSSYEQYF.

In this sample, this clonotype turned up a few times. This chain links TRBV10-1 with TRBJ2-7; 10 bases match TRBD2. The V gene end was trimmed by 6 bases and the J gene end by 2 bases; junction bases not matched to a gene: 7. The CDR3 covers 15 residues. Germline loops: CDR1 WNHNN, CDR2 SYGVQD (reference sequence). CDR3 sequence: CASRTGAGGPYEQYF. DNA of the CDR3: TGCGCCAGCAGGACAGGAGCGGGAGGGCCCTACGAGCAGTACTTC.

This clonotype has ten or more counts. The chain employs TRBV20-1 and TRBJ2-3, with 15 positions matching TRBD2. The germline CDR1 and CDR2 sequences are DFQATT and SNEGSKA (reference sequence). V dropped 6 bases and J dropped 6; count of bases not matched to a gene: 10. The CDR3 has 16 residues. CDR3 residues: CSATPWTSGRVDTQYF. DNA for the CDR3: TGCAGTGCAACCCCGTGGACTAGCGGGAGGGTGGATACGCAGTATTTT.

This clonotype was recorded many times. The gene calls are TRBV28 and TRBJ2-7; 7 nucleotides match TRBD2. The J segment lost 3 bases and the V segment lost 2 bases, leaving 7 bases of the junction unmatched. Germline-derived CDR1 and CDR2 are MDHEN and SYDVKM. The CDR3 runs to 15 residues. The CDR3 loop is CASSLLAGVGYEQYF. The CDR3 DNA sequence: TGTGCCAGCAGTTTACTGGCGGGAGTGGGCTACGAGCAGTACTTC.

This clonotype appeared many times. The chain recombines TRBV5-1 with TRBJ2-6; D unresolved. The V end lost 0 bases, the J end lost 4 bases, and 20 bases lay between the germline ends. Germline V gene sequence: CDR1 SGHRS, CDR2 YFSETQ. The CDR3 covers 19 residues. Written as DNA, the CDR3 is TGCGCCAGCAGCTTGGAGGGCCACCTTTTAGGATCAGGGGCCAACGTCCTGACTTTC. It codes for CASSLEGHLLGSGANVLTF.

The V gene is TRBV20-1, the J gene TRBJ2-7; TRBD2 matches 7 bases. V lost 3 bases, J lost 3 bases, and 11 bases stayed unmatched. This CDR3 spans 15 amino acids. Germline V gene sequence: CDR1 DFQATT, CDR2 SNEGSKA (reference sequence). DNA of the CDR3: TGCAGTGCTAGTAGTCTGCGGGAGAGTCGCTACGAGCAGTACTTC. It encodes CSASSLRESRYEQYF.

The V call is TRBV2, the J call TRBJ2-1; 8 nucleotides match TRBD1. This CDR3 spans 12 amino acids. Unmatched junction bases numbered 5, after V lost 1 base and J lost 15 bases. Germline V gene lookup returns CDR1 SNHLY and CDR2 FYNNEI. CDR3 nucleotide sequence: TGTGCCAGCAGTGAAGGGACAGGGATTGCGTTCTTC. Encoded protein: CASSEGTGIAFF. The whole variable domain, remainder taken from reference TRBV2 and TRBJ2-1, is EPEVTQTPSHQVTQMGQEVILRCVPISNHLYFYWYRQILGQKVEFLVSFYNNEISEKSEIFDDQFSVERPDGSNFTLKIRSTKLEDSAMYFCASSEGTGIAFFGPGTRLTVL.

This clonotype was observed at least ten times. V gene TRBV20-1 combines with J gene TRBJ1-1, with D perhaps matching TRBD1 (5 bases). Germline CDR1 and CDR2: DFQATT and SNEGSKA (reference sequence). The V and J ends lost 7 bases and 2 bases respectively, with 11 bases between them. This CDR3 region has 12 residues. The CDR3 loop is CSVSQGNTEAFF. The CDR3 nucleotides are TGCAGTGTTTCCCAGGGAAACACTGAAGCTTTCTTT.

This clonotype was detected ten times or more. CDR3: CASSTQGLSYEQYF. The CDR3, as DNA: TGTGCCAGCAGTACTCAGGGCCTCTCCTACGAGCAGTACTTC. V gene TRBV2 combines with J gene TRBJ2-7, with a weak D call TRBD1 (5 bases). Trimming stripped 5 bases from V and 0 bases from J, with 11 bases between. The CDR3 extends over 14 amino acids. CDR1 is SNHLY, CDR2 FYNNEI, per germline.

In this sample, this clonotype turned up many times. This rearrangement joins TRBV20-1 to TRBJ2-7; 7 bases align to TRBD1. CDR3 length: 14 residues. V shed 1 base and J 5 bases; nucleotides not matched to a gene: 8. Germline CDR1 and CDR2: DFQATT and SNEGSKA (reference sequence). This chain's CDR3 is CSARAPTGRDEQYF. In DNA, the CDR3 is TGCAGTGCTAGAGCACCGACAGGGCGGGACGAGCAGTACTTC.

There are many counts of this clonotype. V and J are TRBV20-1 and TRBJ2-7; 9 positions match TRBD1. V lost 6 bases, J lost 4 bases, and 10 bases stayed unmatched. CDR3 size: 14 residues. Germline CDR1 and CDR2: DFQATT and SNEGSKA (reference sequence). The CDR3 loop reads CSAGTGTGLYEQYF. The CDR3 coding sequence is TGCAGTGCAGGAACCGGGACAGGGTTGTACGAGCAGTACTTC.

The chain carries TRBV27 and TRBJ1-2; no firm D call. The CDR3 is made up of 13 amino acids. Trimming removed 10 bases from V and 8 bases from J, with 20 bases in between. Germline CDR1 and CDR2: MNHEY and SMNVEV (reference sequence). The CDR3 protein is CATSRGPARGYTF. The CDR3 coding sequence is TGTGCCACCAGCCGGGGTCCCGCTAGAGGCTACACCTTC.

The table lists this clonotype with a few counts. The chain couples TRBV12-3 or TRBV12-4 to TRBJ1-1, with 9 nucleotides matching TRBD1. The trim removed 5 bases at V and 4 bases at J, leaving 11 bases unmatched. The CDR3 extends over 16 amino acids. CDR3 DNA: TGTGCCAGCAGTCTCCCCCTCCGGGACAGGGTCACTGAAGCTTTCTTT. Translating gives CASSLPLRDRVTEAFF.

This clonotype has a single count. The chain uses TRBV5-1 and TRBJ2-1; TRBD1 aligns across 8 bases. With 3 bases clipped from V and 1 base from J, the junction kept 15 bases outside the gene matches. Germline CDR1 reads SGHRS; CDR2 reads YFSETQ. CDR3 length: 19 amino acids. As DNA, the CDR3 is TGCGCCAGCAGCTCCCAGGGGGCGGACGGCATTCTGTCCTACAATGAGCAGTTCTTC. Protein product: CASSSQGADGILSYNEQFF.

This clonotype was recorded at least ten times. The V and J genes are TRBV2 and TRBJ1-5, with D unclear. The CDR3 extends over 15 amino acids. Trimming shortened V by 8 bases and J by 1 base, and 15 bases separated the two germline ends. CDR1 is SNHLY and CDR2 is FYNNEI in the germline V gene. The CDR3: CASFRGPGSNQPQHF. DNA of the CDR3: TGTGCCAGCTTCCGAGGGCCGGGGAGCAATCAGCCCCAGCATTTT.

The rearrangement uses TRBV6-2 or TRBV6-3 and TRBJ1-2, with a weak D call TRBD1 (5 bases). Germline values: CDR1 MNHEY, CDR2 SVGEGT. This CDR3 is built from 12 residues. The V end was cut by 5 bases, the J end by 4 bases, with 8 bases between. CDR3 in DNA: TGTGCCAGCAGTAGGGACTTCTATGGCTACACCTTC. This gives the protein CASSRDFYGYTF.

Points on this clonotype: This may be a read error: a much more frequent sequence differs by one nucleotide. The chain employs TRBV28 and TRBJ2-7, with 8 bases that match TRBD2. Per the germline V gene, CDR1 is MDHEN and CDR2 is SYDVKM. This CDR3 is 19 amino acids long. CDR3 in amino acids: CASSLAGGIFESGPGEQHF. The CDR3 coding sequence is TGTGCCAGCAGTTTAGCGGGAGGAATTTTTGAGAGCGGGCCGGGCGAGCAGCACTTC.

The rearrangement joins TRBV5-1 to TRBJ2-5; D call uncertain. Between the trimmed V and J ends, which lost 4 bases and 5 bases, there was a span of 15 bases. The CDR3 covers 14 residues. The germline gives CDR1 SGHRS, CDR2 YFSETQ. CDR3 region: CASSPGIVGETQYF. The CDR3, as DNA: TGCGCCAGCAGCCCTGGGATAGTAGGCGAGACCCAGTACTTC.

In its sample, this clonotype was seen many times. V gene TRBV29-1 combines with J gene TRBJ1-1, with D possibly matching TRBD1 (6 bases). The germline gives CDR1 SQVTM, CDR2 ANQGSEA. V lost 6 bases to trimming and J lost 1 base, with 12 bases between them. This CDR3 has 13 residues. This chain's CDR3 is CSVETQGNTEAFF. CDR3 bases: TGCAGCGTCGAGACACAGGGGAACACTGAAGCTTTCTTT.

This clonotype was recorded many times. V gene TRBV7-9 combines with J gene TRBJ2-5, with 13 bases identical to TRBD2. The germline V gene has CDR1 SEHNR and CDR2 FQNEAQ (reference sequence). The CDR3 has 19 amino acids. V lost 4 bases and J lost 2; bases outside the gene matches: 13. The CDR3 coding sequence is TGTGCCAGCAGCTCCAATCAGACTAGCGGGAGGCAATTTCAAGAGACCCAGTACTTC. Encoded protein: CASSSNQTSGRQFQETQYF.

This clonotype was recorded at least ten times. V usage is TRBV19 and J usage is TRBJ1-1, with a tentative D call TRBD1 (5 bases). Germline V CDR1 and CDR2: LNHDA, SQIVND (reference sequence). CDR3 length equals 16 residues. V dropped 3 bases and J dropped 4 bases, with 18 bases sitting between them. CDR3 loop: CASSIFGQGLGTEAFF. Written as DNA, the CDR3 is TGTGCCAGTAGTATCTTCGGTCAGGGACTTGGCACTGAAGCTTTCTTT.

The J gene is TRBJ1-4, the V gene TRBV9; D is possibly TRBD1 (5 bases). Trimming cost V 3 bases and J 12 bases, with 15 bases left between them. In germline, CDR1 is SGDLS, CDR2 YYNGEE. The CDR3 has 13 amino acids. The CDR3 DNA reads TGTGCCAGCAGCGAGGGGTCCTCAGAGGAACTGTTTTTT. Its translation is CASSEGSSEELFF.